A single sample gave rise to the 29 T cell receptor beta chains below, sequenced in a study of T-cell reconstitution after alpha-beta-depleted transplantation in children. Preparation of the TCRbeta library used unique molecular identifiers. Via MiXCR, TCRdb re-called the PCR reads, giving one row per CDR3 protein. The table lists around 300,000 distinct CDR3 sequences, 20% to 30% of them singletons. The sequences come from PBMCs, mostly from graft donor cells, collected 180 days after TCRalphabeta/CD19-depleted stem cell transplant. The source of these receptors is a male patient under 18 who had a stem cell transplant for acute lymphoblastic leukemia, so the T cells may come from the graft donor.

The chain has TRBV7-3 and TRBJ2-7; 8 bases map to TRBD1. The germline V gene has CDR1 SGHTA and CDR2 FQGTGA. The CDR3 length is 15 residues. V shed 5 bases and J 3 bases; nucleotides not matched to a gene: 9. This CDR3 is CASSKEATGVYEQYF. The CDR3 DNA sequence: TGTGCCAGCAGCAAAGAGGCGACAGGGGTCTACGAGCAGTACTTC.

The genes are TRBV20-1 and TRBJ2-1; D is ambiguous. Looked up from germline, CDR1 is DFQATT and CDR2 is SNEGSKA (reference sequence). The length of the CDR3 is 10 residues. Trimming cost V 1 base and J 12 bases, with 7 bases left between them. CDR3 nucleotide sequence: TGCAGTGCTAGAGCTTTTGTGCAGTTCTTC. Translated, it gives CSARAFVQFF.

This clonotype has more than one count but fewer than ten. This sequence joins TRBV7-9 and TRBJ2-7; 12 nucleotides line up with TRBD2. Germline lookup yields CDR1 SEHNR and CDR2 FQNEAQ (reference sequence). CDR3 length: 17 residues. The V segment lost 4 bases and the J segment 6 bases; nucleotides outside the gene matches: 13. DNA for the CDR3: TGTGCCAGCAGCTACCGACTAGCGGGAGTAATCCCTTCCGAGCAGTACTTC. This gives the protein CASSYRLAGVIPSEQYF.

The rearrangement joins TRBV20-1 to TRBJ2-3; 11 bases map to TRBD2. The CDR3 covers 16 residues. V gave up 1 base and J gave up 4 bases; unmatched junction bases: 7. The germline gives CDR1 DFQATT, CDR2 SNEGSKA (reference sequence). The CDR3 DNA sequence: TGCAGTGCTAGAGGGGGGGTACTAGCGGGAGCAGATACGCAGTATTTT. It codes for CSARGGVLAGADTQYF.

In regard to this clonotype: With a much larger clone just one base away, this may be a read error. The V call is TRBV5-6, the J call TRBJ2-5, with 14 bases fitting TRBD2. The CDR3 spans 15 residues. The junction had 3 bases not matched to a gene; V was cut back by 6 bases and J by 2 bases. The germline V gene encodes CDR1 SGHDT and CDR2 YYEEEE. The CDR3 reads CASIRTSGRQETQYF. The CDR3, as DNA: TGTGCCAGCATCAGGACTAGCGGGAGGCAAGAGACCCAGTACTTC.

The chain combines TRBV10-3 with TRBJ2-7, with no clear D. Germline V gives CDR1 ENHRY, CDR2 SYGVKD. V was cut by 1 base and J by 0 bases, with 4 bases left in between. The CDR3 sequence is 13 residues long. As DNA, the CDR3 is TGTGCCATCAGTGAGTGGAGCTCCTACGAGCAGTACTTC. Its translation: CAISEWSSYEQYF.

The V call is TRBV9, the J call TRBJ2-7; 12 positions agree with TRBD2. The junction had 19 bases not matched to a gene; V was cut back by 0 bases and J by 0 bases. The CDR3 sequence is 22 residues long. Germline values: CDR1 SGDLS, CDR2 YYNGEE. The CDR3 sequence: CASSVGSPGRLKTSGSSYEQYF. The DNA of the CDR3 is TGTGCCAGCAGCGTAGGAAGTCCGGGGCGTCTGAAGACTAGCGGGAGCTCCTACGAGCAGTACTTC. The variable domain in full, completed from reference TRBV9 and TRBJ2-7, reads DSGVTQTPKHLITATGQRVTLRCSPRSGDLSVYWYQQSLDQGLQFLIQYYNGEERAKGNILERFSAQQFPDLHSELNLSSLELGDSALYFCASSVGSPGRLKTSGSSYEQYFGPGTRLTVT.

This clonotype was seen more than once but under ten times. V usage is TRBV6-5 and J usage is TRBJ2-5; D gene uncertain. V was trimmed by 0 bases and J by 1 base, leaving 9 bases between them. CDR3 length: 15 residues. Germline lookup yields CDR1 MNHEY and CDR2 SVGAGI. CDR3 in DNA: TGTGCCAGCAGTTACTCCCACAGCTTCCAAGAGACCCAGTACTTC. This sequence encodes CASSYSHSFQETQYF.

This clonotype appeared once. CDR3 sequence: CASSRPTGGPETQYF. In DNA, the CDR3 is TGTGCCAGCAGCCGACCAACAGGGGGACCAGAGACCCAGTACTTC. The rearrangement uses TRBV3-1 and TRBJ2-5; the match to TRBD1 covers 8 bases. This CDR3 has 15 amino acids. V was clipped by 4 bases and J by 4 bases; unmatched bases: 8. Looked up from germline, CDR1 is LGHDT and CDR2 is YNNKEL (reference sequence).

This clonotype has a handful of counts. The chain carries TRBV7-9 and TRBJ2-7, with D perhaps TRBD2 (6 bases). Germline CDR1 is SEHNR and CDR2 is FQNEAQ (reference sequence). V lost 3 bases to trimming and J lost 7 bases, with 16 bases between them. This CDR3 comprises 14 residues. The CDR3 here is CASSFGGGTSEQYF. The CDR3 region has the DNA TGTGCCAGCAGCTTCGGGGGAGGCACTAGTGAGCAGTACTTC.

The genes are TRBV11-2 and TRBJ2-2, with 8 bases matching TRBD2. CDR1 is SGHAT, CDR2 FQNNGV, per germline. The junction had 4 bases not matched to a gene; V was cut back by 5 bases and J by 5 bases. The CDR3 length is 14 residues. The DNA of the CDR3 is TGTGCCAGCAGCCCTAGACTAGCGACCGGGGAGCTGTTTTTT. It specifies CASSPRLATGELFF.

A note on this clonotype: A junction boundary mismatches the germline segment, possibly from a read error. The chain recombines TRBV4-2 with TRBJ2-4; D could derive from TRBD1 or TRBD2 (5 bases each). The CDR3 has 14 residues. CDR1 LGHNA and CDR2 YNFKEQ come from the germline V gene. The CDR3 sequence is CASTQAPGTYIQYF. The CDR3, as DNA: TGTGCCAGCACCCAAGCGCCCGGGACGTACATTCAGTACTTC.

This clonotype showed up just a few times. The gene calls are TRBV11-1 and TRBJ2-5; TRBD1 aligns across 9 bases. CDR1 is SGHAT, CDR2 FQDESV, per germline (reference sequence). The V and J ends lost 11 bases and 5 bases, in that order; junction bases with no gene match: 15. CDR3 length equals 15 residues. The CDR3 nucleotides are TGTGCCGTTGACAGGGGGACGCCGGGCAGGGAGACCCAGTACTTC. This sequence encodes CAVDRGTPGRETQYF.

The genes are TRBV27 and TRBJ1-1; 8 bases agree with TRBD1. With V trimmed by 4 bases and J by 5 bases, 6 bases remained unmatched. CDR3 length equals 14 residues. Germline-derived CDR1 and CDR2 are MNHEY and SMNVEV (reference sequence). For the CDR3, the DNA is TGTGCCAGCAGTTATAGACAGGGGTTAACTGAAGCTTTCTTT. Translating it yields CASSYRQGLTEAFF.

The chain combines TRBV11-2 with TRBJ2-1; D is unresolved. V was shortened by 5 bases and J by 7 bases, with 9 bases between the two germline ends. CDR3 size: 12 residues. Germline V gene sequence: CDR1 SGHAT, CDR2 FQNNGV. In nucleotides, the CDR3 is TGTGCCAGCAGCCCGAGCTGGAATGAGCAGTTCTTC. Its protein is CASSPSWNEQFF.

This clonotype has a count of ten or more. The chain employs TRBV5-1 and TRBJ2-3; D not certain. Germline V CDR1 and CDR2: SGHRS, YFSETQ. This CDR3 is built from 14 residues. Trimming pared 2 bases from V and 2 bases from J, leaving 9 bases between. This CDR3 is CASSFFDHTDTQYF. The CDR3 bases are TGCGCCAGCAGCTTCTTTGATCACACAGATACGCAGTATTTT.

The rearrangement joins TRBV10-3 to TRBJ1-2; TRBD1 matches 7 bases. The CDR3 spans 14 residues. Germline V gene sequence: CDR1 ENHRY, CDR2 SYGVKD. After removal of 5 bases from V and 4 bases from J, the junction contained 7 bases not matched to a gene. For the CDR3, the DNA is TGTGCCATCAGTAGTAAGGGGGCGGGCTATGGCTACACCTTC. Translating gives CAISSKGAGYGYTF.

CDR3 sequence (DNA): TGCGCCAGCAGCCAAGTTGGGCGCAACAGGGGGTTTCAGCCCCAGCATTTT. Amino acid sequence: CASSQVGRNRGFQPQHF. The chain recombines TRBV4-1 with TRBJ1-5; 8 nucleotides match TRBD1. The CDR3 spans 17 residues. The germline V gene encodes CDR1 MGHRA and CDR2 YSYEKL. Trimming cost V 1 base and J 6 bases; bases outside gene matches: 11.

The chain is built from TRBV20-1 and TRBJ1-5; a weak D match, TRBD1 (6 bases). Trimming removed 4 bases from V and 5 bases from J, with 24 bases in between. The CDR3 has 17 amino acids. Germline loops: CDR1 DFQATT, CDR2 SNEGSKA (reference sequence). The CDR3 sequence is CSANLPTQGHGDQPQHF. CDR3 in DNA: TGCAGTGCTAACCTTCCCACCCAGGGGCATGGGGATCAGCCCCAGCATTTT.

This clonotype was counted ten times or more. The V gene is TRBV4-2, the J gene TRBJ2-1, with TRBD2 identical over 10 bases. V was clipped by 4 bases and J by 7 bases; unmatched bases: 10. The CDR3 length is 16 residues. In germline, CDR1 is LGHNA, CDR2 YNFKEQ. The CDR3 spells CASSPPLAGEVNEQFF. Written as DNA, the CDR3 is TGTGCCAGCAGCCCTCCCCTAGCGGGAGAGGTGAATGAGCAGTTCTTC.

The V gene is TRBV20-1, the J gene TRBJ2-7; the D gene could be TRBD1 or TRBD2 (6 bases each). The CDR3 extends over 15 amino acids. CDR1 DFQATT and CDR2 SNEGSKA come from the germline V gene (reference sequence). V lost 3 bases, J lost 4 bases, and 19 bases lay in between. The CDR3 coding sequence is TGCAGTGCTAGCTATCCCTTTGGGGGGCGATACGAGCAGTACTTC. Translating gives CSASYPFGGRYEQYF.

This clonotype was seen only a few times. This rearrangement joins TRBV25-1 to TRBJ2-1; 9 bases are shared with TRBD1. The CDR3 has 18 residues. V trimming: 0 bases; J trimming: 6 bases; junction bases outside the gene matches: 12. Germline V gene sequence: CDR1 MGHDK, CDR2 SYGVNS. The CDR3 here is CASSEYRVGQGWANEQFF. The CDR3 DNA sequence: TGTGCCAGCAGTGAATACAGGGTGGGACAGGGATGGGCCAATGAGCAGTTCTTC.

The J gene is TRBJ2-1, the V gene TRBV6-1; the match to TRBD2 covers 10 bases. Trimming removed 8 bases from V and 8 bases from J; junction bases left unmatched: 6. The CDR3 is 13 amino acids. Per the germline V gene, CDR1 is MNHNS and CDR2 is SASEGT. The CDR3 reads CASSGAGGHEQFF. The CDR3 bases are TGTGCCAGCTCTGGAGCGGGAGGGCATGAGCAGTTCTTC.

The V and J genes are TRBV5-1 and TRBJ2-1; the match to TRBD2 covers 8 bases. Germline-derived CDR1 and CDR2 are SGHRS and YFSETQ. This CDR3 is 15 amino acids long. Trimming removed 1 base from V and 8 bases from J; junction bases left unmatched: 8. Written as DNA, the CDR3 is TGCGCCAGCAGCTTGAACCAGCGGGAGTGGTATGAGCAGTTCTTC. Translating gives CASSLNQREWYEQFF.

The chain employs TRBV5-1 and TRBJ2-4, with D perhaps matching TRBD2 (6 bases). The germline gives CDR1 SGHRS, CDR2 YFSETQ. This CDR3 comprises 14 residues. Trimming took 0 bases from V and 3 from J, leaving 7 bases between them. The CDR3 protein is CASSLATSKNIQYF. CDR3 DNA: TGCGCCAGCAGCTTGGCGACTAGCAAAAACATTCAGTACTTC. Combining the CDR3 with reference TRBV5-1 and TRBJ2-4 gives the whole variable domain KAGVTQTPRYLIKTRGQQVTLSCSPISGHRSVSWYQQTPGQGLQFLFEYFSETQRNKGNFPGRFSGRQFSNSRSEMNVSTLELGDSALYLCASSLATSKNIQYFGAGTRLSVL.

This clonotype turned up a few times. V usage is TRBV29-1 and J usage is TRBJ2-1; the D gene is possibly TRBD2 (6 bases). This CDR3 is built from 10 residues. The V end lost 5 bases, the J end lost 11 bases, and 10 bases lay between the germline ends. The germline V gene has CDR1 SQVTM and CDR2 ANQGSEA. The CDR3 DNA is TGCAGCGTTTCCGGGACTCAGCAGTTCTTC. This gives the protein CSVSGTQQFF.

The rearrangement joins TRBV5-6 to TRBJ2-1; D remains unclear. V lost 2 bases and J 7 bases, leaving 4 bases between the germline ends. CDR1 SGHDT and CDR2 YYEEEE come from the germline V gene. This CDR3 has 11 amino acids. CDR3: CASSFFNEQFF. The DNA for the CDR3 is TGTGCCAGCAGCTTTTTTAATGAGCAGTTCTTC.

CDR3 in amino acids: CSAPEGRSGRSPLHF. The CDR3 DNA reads TGCAGTGCCCCCGAGGGCAGGAGCGGAAGGTCACCCCTCCACTTT. The chain uses TRBV20-1 and TRBJ1-6, with unresolved D. Germline-derived CDR1 and CDR2 are DFQATT and SNEGSKA (reference sequence). V lost 6 bases and J 10 bases, leaving 22 bases between the germline ends. The CDR3 has 15 residues.

The chain recombines TRBV9 with TRBJ2-3; a possible D gene is TRBD1 (5 bases). Germline V gives CDR1 SGDLS, CDR2 YYNGEE. This CDR3 is built from 14 residues. V was trimmed by 3 bases and J by 4 bases, leaving 12 bases between them. The CDR3 reads CASSARTGADTQYF. CDR3 DNA sequence: TGTGCCAGCAGCGCGCGCACAGGCGCAGATACGCAGTATTTT.